This T cell receptor (beta chain) came from a study of CD8 T cells in ankylosing spondylitis. Findings and limits, study-wide: What appeared characteristic of ankylosing spondylitis blood was a TCR beta motif of fewer than ten highly homologous variants. Disease-linked clones reportedly concentrated significantly in matched ankylosing spondylitis synovial fluid.

This clonotype has a handful of counts. The antigen remains unidentified. The CDR3 totals 16 residues. V lost 2 bases, J lost 4 bases, and 17 bases lay in between. The germline CDR1 and CDR2 sequences are SGHRS and YFSETQ. One entry per CDR3 protein, called by TCRdb with MiXCR from the 5' RACE reads. The repertoire consists of about 330,000 distinct CDR3 sequences, with around 7.6% occurring once and the leading ten covering 14% to 15%. The chain employs TRBV5-1 and TRBJ2-3, with D possibly matching TRBD1 (5 bases). Source material: blood, either unsorted or a sorted T cell fraction (not recorded which). The origin of this receptor is a male donor with ankylosing spondylitis. The CDR3 here is CASSFSRVVMSDTQYF. Here the CDR3 DNA reads TGCGCCAGCAGCTTCTCCAGGGTGGTCATGTCAGATACGCAGTATTTT.